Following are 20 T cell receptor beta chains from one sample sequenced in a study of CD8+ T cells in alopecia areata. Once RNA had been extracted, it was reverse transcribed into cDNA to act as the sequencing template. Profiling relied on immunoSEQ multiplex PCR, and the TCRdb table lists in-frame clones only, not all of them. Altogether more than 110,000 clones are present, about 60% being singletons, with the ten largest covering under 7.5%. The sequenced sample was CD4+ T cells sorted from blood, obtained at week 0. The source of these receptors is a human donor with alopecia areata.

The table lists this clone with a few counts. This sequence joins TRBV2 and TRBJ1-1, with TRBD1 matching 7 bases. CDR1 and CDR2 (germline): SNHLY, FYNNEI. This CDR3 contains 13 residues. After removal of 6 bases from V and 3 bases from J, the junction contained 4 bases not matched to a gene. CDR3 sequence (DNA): TGTGCCAGCAGAGGACAGGTCCACACTGAAGCTTTCTTT. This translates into CASRGQVHTEAFF.

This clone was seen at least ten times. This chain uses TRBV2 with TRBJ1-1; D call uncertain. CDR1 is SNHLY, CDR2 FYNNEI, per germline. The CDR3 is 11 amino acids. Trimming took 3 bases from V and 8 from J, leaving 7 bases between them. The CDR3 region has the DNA TGTGCCAGCAGTGAGATCTCAGAAGCTTTCTTT. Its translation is CASSEISEAFF. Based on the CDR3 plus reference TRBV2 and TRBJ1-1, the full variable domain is EPEVTQTPSHQVTQMGQEVILRCVPISNHLYFYWYRQILGQKVEFLVSFYNNEISEKSEIFDDQFSVERPDGSNFTLKIRSTKLEDSAMYFCASSEISEAFFGQGTRLTVV.

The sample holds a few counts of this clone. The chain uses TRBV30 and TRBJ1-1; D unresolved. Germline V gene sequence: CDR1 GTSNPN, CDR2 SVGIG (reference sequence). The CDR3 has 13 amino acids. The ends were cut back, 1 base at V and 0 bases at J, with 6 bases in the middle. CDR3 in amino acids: CAWSDGLNTEAFF. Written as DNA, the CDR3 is TGTGCCTGGAGTGATGGGTTGAACACTGAAGCTTTCTTT.

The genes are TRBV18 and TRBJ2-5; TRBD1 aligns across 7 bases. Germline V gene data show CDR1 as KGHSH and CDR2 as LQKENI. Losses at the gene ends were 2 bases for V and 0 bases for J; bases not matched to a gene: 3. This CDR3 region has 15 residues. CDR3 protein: CASSPNRGDQETQYF. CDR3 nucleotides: TGTGCCAGCTCACCAAACAGGGGAGACCAAGAGACCCAGTACTTC.

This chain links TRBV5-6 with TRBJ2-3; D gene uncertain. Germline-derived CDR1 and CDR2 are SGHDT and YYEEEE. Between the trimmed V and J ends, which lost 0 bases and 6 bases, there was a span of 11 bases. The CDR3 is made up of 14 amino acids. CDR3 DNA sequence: TGTGCCAGCAGCTTGGGTTTAGGGATCGATACGCAGTATTTT. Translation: CASSLGLGIDTQYF.

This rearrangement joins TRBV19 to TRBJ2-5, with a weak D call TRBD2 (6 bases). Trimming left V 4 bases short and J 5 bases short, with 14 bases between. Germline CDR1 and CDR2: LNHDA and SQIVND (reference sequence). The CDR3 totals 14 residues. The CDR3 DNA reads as TGTGCCAGTAGTAATTGGCCTAGCGTGGAGACCCAGTACTTC. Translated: CASSNWPSVETQYF.

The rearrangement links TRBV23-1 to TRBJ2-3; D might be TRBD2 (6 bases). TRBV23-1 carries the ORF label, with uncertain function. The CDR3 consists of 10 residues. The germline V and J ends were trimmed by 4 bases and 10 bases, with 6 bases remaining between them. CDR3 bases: TGCGCCAGCAGTCGCGGGGCGCAGTATTTT. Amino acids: CASSRGAQYF.

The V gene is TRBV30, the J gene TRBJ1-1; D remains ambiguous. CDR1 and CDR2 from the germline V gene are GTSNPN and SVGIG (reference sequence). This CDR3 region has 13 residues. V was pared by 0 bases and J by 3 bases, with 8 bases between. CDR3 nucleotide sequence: TGTGCCTGGAGTGTACAGAGGGACACTGAAGCTTTCTTT. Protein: CAWSVQRDTEAFF.

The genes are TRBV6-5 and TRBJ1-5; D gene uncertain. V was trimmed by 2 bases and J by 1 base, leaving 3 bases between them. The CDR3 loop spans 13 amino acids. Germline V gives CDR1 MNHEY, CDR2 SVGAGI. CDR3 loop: CASSYGSNQPQHF. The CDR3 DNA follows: TGTGCCAGCAGTTACGGGAGCAATCAGCCCCAGCATTTT.

CDR3 DNA sequence: TGCGCCAGCAGCCAAGATCGACGTACCGGGGAGCTGTTTTTT. Amino acid sequence: CASSQDRRTGELFF. The chain uses TRBV4-1 and TRBJ2-2; D is unclear. Germline-derived CDR1 and CDR2 are MGHRA and YSYEKL. The CDR3 loop spans 14 amino acids. V lost 0 bases to trimming and J lost 5 bases, with 7 bases between them.

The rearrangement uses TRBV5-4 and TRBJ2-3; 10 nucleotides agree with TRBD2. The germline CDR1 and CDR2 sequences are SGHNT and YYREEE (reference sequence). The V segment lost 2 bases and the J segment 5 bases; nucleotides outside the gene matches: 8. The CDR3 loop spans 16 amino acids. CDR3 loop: CASSLWGLASGDTQYF. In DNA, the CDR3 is TGTGCCAGCAGCTTATGGGGACTAGCGAGTGGAGATACGCAGTATTTT.

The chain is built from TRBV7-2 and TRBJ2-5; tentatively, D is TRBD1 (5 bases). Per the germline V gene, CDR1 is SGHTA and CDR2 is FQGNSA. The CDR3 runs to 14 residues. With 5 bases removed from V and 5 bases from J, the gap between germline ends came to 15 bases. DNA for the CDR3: TGTGCCAGCAGCGTCACAGGATTAGGGGAGACCCAGTACTTC. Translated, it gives CASSVTGLGETQYF.

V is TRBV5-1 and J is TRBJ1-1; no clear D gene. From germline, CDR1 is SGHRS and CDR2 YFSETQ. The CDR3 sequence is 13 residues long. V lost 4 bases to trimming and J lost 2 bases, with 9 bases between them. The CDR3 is CASSTRANTEAFF. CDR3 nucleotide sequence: TGCGCCAGCAGCACGCGGGCCAACACTGAAGCTTTCTTT.

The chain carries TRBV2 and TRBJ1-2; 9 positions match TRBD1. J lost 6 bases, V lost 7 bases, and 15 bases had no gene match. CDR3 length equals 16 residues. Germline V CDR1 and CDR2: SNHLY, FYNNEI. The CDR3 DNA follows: TGTGCCAGCACTCAGGAAGGAACGGGGACAGGGAATGGCTACACCTTC. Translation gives CASTQEGTGTGNGYTF.

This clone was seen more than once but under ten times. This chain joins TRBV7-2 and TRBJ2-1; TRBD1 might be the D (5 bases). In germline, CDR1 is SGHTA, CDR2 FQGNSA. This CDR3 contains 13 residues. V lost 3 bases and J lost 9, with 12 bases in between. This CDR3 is CASSFRPDSEQFF. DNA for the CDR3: TGTGCCAGCAGCTTTCGTCCAGACAGTGAGCAGTTCTTC.

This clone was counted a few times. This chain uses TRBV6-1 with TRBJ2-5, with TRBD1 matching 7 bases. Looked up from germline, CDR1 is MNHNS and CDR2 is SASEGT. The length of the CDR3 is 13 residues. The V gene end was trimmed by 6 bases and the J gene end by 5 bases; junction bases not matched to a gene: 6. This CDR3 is CASRRQGVETQYF. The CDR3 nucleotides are TGTGCCAGCAGAAGACAGGGTGTGGAGACCCAGTACTTC.

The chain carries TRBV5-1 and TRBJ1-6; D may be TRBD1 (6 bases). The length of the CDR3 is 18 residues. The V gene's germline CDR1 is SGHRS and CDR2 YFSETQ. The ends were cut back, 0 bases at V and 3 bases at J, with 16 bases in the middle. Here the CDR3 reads CASSLVPRGVGYNSPLHF. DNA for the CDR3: TGCGCCAGCAGCTTGGTACCCAGGGGAGTGGGCTATAATTCACCCCTCCACTTT.

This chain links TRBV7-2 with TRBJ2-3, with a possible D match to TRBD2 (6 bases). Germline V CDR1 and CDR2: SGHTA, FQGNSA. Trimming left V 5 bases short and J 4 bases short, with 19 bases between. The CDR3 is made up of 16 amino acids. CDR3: CASSPTGLGGADTQYF. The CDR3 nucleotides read TGTGCCAGCAGCCCCACGGGCCTCGGAGGGGCAGATACGCAGTATTTT.

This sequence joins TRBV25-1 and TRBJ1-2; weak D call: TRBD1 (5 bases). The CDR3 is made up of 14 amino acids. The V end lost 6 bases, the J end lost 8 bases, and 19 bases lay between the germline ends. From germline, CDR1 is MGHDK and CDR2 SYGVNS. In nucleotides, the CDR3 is TGTGCCAGCAGCGACGCTCGACAGAGCTTGGGCTACACCTTC. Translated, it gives CASSDARQSLGYTF.

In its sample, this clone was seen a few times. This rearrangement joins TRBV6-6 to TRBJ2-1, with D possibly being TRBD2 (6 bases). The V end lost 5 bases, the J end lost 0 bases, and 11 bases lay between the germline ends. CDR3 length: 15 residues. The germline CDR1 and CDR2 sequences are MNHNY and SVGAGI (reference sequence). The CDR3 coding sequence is TGTGCCAGCAGTCTCAGGCGGGGCTCCTACAATGAGCAGTTCTTC. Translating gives CASSLRRGSYNEQFF.